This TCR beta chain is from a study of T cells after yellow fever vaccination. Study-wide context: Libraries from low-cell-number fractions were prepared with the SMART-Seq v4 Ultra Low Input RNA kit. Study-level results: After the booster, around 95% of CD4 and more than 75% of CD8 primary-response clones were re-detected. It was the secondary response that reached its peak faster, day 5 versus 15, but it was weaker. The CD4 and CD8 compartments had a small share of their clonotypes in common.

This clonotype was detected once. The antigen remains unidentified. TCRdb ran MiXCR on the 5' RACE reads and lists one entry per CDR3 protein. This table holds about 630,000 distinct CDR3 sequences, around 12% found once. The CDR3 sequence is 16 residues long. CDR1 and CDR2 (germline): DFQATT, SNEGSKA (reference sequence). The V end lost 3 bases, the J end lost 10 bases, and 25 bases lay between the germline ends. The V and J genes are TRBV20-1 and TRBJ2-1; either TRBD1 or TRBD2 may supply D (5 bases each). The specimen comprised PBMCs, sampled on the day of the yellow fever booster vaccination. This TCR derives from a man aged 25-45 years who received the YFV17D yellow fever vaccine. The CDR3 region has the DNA TGCAGTGCTAGTCACCCCCAGCGCACGTGGGACCCAGAGCAGTTCTTC. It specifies CSASHPQRTWDPEQFF.